These T cell receptor beta chains were read from a single sample in a study of beta chain features in type 1 diabetes. TCRdb's copy holds only in-frame clones and misses some; the assay was immunoSEQ multiplex PCR. This table holds roughly 340,000 clones, about 13% found once. What was sequenced was naive CD4+ T cells from blood. The receptors shown here come from a woman aged 18 to 35 with type 1 diabetes. CDR3s include the opening cysteine and the closing phenylalanine or tryptophan. The D gene is left open where the match is weak. Rows may omit the clone size; those that give it use once, few, many or a size class.

v_call	j_call	d_call	clone_size	cdr3_nt	cdr3_aa
TRBV7-9	TRBJ2-3	TRBD1	.	TGTGCCACTTCCCCGGGACAGGGGGCCGATACGCAGTATTTT	CATSPGQGADTQYF
TRBV9	TRBJ2-1	.	.	TGTGCCAGCAGCGTAGCTACTGGGATCGCGGGTTTACTAGTCACAAAGAATGAGCAGTTCTTC	CASSVATGIAGLLVTKNEQFF
TRBV5-4	TRBJ2-3	.	.	TGTGCCAGCGCTGGGGGCAGCACTAGAATACTTAGCACAGATACGCAGTATTTT	CASAGGSTRILSTDTQYF
TRBV7-2	TRBJ2-1	.	few	TGTGCCAGCAGCTTCCAGGGGGGCAGCCTCGCCTACAATGAGCAGTTCTTC	CASSFQGGSLAYNEQFF
TRBV18	TRBJ2-1	.	.	TGTGCCAGCTCACCTCCCAACCCTAGAAATGAGCAGTTCTTC	CASSPPNPRNEQFF
TRBV28	TRBJ2-3	.	.	TGTGCCAGCAGTCGAGCGGGTGGCGGCACAGATACGCAGTATTTT	CASSRAGGGTDTQYF
TRBV15	TRBJ2-3	TRBD2	.	TGTGCCACCAGCAGAGGGGAAGCGGGAGGGACAGATACGCAGTATTTT	CATSRGEAGGTDTQYF
TRBV4-1	TRBJ1-5	.	.	TGCGCCAGCAGCCCAAAGGAATGGTTGGCGGGCAATCAGCCCCAGCATTTT	CASSPKEWLAGNQPQHF
TRBV11-3	TRBJ2-1	TRBD1	.	TGTGCCAGCAGCTTTACCGGGACAGGGAGGTTCTTC	CASSFTGTGRFF
TRBV6-5	TRBJ1-2	.	.	TGTGCCAGCAGTTACTCGAGGGAAGGGTACGGCTACACCTTC	CASSYSREGYGYTF
TRBV7-6	TRBJ2-5	.	few	TGTGCCAGCAGCTTATACACGGTCGGGGGTAAGGAGACCCAGTACTTC	CASSLYTVGGKETQYF
TRBV28	TRBJ1-5	.	.	TGTGCCAGTATCGTGGGACATAGAGGTCAGCCCCAGCATTTT	CASIVGHRGQPQHF
TRBV19	TRBJ2-3	.	few	TGTGCCAGTAGTTCTCTTGCAGATACGCAGTATTTT	CASSSLADTQYF
TRBV7-8	TRBJ1-5	.	few	TGTGCCAGCAGCTTAAGCGAGGCCGATCAGCCCCAGCATTTT	CASSLSEADQPQHF
TRBV18	TRBJ2-1	.	few	TGTGCCAGCTCACCGACCGGGGATGAGCAGTTCTTC	CASSPTGDEQFF
TRBV7-3	TRBJ2-1	TRBD1	.	TGTGCCAGCAGCTTGGACAGGGGGAGATACAATGAGCAGTTCTTC	CASSLDRGRYNEQFF
TRBV9	TRBJ2-1	.	few	TGTGCCAGCAGCGCCGACAGGGAGCAGTTCTTC	CASSADREQFF
TRBV5-1	TRBJ1-2	.	.	TGCGCCAGCAGCTGGGCTCCGGGGACTAGGAGAGGCTACACCTTC	CASSWAPGTRRGYTF
TRBV6-5	TRBJ2-3	.	few	TGTGCCAGCAGTTACGCAGGGCCCTCCACAGATACGCAGTATTTT	CASSYAGPSTDTQYF
TRBV5-1	TRBJ2-1	TRBD1	few	TGCGCCAGCAGCTTCGACAGGGGGCCTTACAATGAGCAGTTCTTC	CASSFDRGPYNEQFF
TRBV7-9	TRBJ1-4	.	few	TGTGCCAGCAGCCGGATCGGGGGAAATGAAAAACTGTTTTTT	CASSRIGGNEKLFF
TRBV6-6	TRBJ2-1	.	.	TGTGCCAGCAGTATCTCGACGGGCTACAATGAGCAGTTCTTC	CASSISTGYNEQFF
TRBV5-1	TRBJ2-7	.	few	TGCGCCAGCAGCCCAGGCGGGACCAGGAGCGAGCAGTACTTC	CASSPGGTRSEQYF
TRBV29-1	TRBJ2-7	TRBD1	.	TGCAGCGTAATCCGGGACAGGGGGCACGAGCAGTACTTC	CSVIRDRGHEQYF
TRBV2	TRBJ1-1	.	few	TGTGCCAGCAGTGCTACGGGTGAACAAGTTGAAGCTTTCTTT	CASSATGEQVEAFF
TRBV10-3	TRBJ2-5	TRBD1	.	TGTGCCATCAGAGCAGGGGGCCAAGAGACCCAGTACTTC	CAIRAGGQETQYF
TRBV19	TRBJ2-1	TRBD2	.	TGTGCCAGGGAACCGGGACTAGCGACCAATGAGCAGTTCTTC	CAREPGLATNEQFF
TRBV6-5	TRBJ1-4	TRBD1	.	TGTGCCAGCACCCTTACGAGGGGGCCCCAGGAAAAACTGTTTTTT	CASTLTRGPQEKLFF
TRBV18	TRBJ2-5	TRBD2	.	TGTGCCAGCTCACCACTAGCGGGGACCCAAGAGACCCAGTACTTC	CASSPLAGTQETQYF
TRBV10-3	TRBJ1-5	TRBD1	.	TGTGCCATCAGTGAGGGAGGGGGCCGAGGCAATCAGCCCCAGCATTTT	CAISEGGGRGNQPQHF
TRBV4-1	TRBJ2-3	TRBD2	.	TGCGCCAGCAGCCAAGTAGCGGGAAGCACAGATACGCAGTATTTT	CASSQVAGSTDTQYF
TRBV5-4	TRBJ2-7	.	once	TGTGCCAGCCGACGGGACATTACAGTAGTGAGCTCCTACGAGCAGTACTTC	CASRRDITVVSSYEQYF
TRBV7-6	TRBJ2-3	TRBD1	few	TGTGCCAGCAGCCGGGGACAGCGCACAGATACGCAGTATTTT	CASSRGQRTDTQYF